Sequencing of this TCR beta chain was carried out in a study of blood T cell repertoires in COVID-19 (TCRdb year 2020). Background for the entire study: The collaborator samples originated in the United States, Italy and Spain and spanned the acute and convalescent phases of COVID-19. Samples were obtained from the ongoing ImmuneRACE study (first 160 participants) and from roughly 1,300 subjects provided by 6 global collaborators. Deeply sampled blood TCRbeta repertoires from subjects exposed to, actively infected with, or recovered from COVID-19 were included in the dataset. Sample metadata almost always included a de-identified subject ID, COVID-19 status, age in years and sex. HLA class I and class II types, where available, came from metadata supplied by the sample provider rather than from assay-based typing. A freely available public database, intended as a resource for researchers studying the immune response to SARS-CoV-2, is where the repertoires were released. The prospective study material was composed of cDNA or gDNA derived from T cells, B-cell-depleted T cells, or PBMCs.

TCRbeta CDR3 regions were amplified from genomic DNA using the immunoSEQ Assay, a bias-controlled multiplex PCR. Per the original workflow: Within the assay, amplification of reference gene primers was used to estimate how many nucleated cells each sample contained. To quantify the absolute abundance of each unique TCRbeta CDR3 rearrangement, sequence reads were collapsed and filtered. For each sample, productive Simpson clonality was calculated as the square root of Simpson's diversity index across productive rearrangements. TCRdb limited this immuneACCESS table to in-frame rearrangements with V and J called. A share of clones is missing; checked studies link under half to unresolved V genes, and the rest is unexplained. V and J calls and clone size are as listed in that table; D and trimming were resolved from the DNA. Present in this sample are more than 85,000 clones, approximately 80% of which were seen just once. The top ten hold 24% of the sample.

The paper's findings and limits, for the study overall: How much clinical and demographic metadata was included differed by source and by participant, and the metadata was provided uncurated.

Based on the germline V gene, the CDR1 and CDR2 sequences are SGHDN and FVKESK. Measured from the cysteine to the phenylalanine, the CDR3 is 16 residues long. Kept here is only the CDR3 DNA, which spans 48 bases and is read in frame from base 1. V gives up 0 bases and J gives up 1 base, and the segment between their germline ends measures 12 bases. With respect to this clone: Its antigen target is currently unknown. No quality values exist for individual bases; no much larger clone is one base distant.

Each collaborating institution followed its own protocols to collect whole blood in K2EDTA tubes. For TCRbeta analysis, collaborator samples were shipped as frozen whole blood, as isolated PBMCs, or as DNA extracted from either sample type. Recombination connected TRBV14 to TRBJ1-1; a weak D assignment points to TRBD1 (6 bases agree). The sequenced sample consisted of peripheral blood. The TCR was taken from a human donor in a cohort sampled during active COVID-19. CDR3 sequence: CASSQEGARGNTEAFF. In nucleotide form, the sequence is TGTGCCAGCAGCCAAGAGGGTGCCAGGGGGAACACTGAAGCTTTCTTT.